The next 10 T cell receptor beta chains were all read from a single sample in a study of response to subunit inactivated influenza vaccine (dated by TCRdb to 2016 to 2019). Library preparation used RT-PCR. These reads were obtained on an Illumina HiSeq 2500. The raw public reads went through TCRdb reprocessing: fastp at Q25, MiXCR clone calling, in-frame beta chains kept. Every CDR3 protein is listed once, alongside the most common genes and DNA of its rows. For this sample there are some 500,000 distinct CDR3 sequences; around 25% appear just once. The ten biggest clones cover 1.5% to 2% of the sample. Here the sequenced sample was CD4+ T cells sorted from PBMCs, taken roughly 5 days after vaccination. The source is a man aged 50-59 years who received an inactivated influenza vaccine. Donor details come from another sample of the same person, matched by shared clones.

In its sample, this clonotype was seen a few times. This chain uses TRBV12-3 or TRBV12-4 with TRBJ1-2, with 7 nucleotides matching TRBD1. The CDR3 length is 13 residues. The J segment lost 2 bases and the V segment lost 8 bases, leaving 5 bases of the junction unmatched. The CDR3 spells CASVRGANYGYTF. CDR3 in DNA: TGTGCCAGCGTCAGGGGGGCGAACTATGGCTACACCTTC.

V is TRBV7-3 and J is TRBJ2-4; D ambiguous. CDR1 is SGHTA, CDR2 FQGTGA, per germline. The CDR3 spans 13 residues. Trimming left V 3 bases short and J 5 bases short, with 8 bases between. CDR3 DNA sequence: TGTGCCAGCAGCTTCAAGGGTGAAAACATTCAGTACTTC. Translated, it gives CASSFKGENIQYF.

This chain links TRBV6-2 or TRBV6-3 with TRBJ1-2; perhaps TRBD1 as D (6 bases). With 1 base removed from V and 4 bases from J, the gap between germline ends came to 16 bases. Germline-derived CDR1 and CDR2 are MNHEY and SVGEGT. The CDR3 is made up of 16 amino acids. CDR3 sequence reads: CASSYYFPEGGYGYTF. CDR3 bases: TGTGCCAGCAGTTACTACTTTCCGGAGGGGGGCTATGGCTACACCTTC.

V is TRBV28 and J is TRBJ1-4, with D unresolved. This CDR3 is 16 amino acids long. Trimming took 5 bases from V and 0 from J, leaving 13 bases between them. CDR1 MDHEN and CDR2 SYDVKM come from the germline V gene. The chain's CDR3 is CASSVGTETTNEKLFF. As DNA, the CDR3 is TGTGCCAGCAGTGTGGGAACAGAGACAACTAATGAAAAACTGTTTTTT.

This clonotype has more than one count but fewer than ten. The V and J genes are TRBV12-3 or TRBV12-4 and TRBJ2-1; 7 nucleotides match TRBD2. This CDR3 is 15 amino acids long. Losses at the gene ends were 3 bases for V and 6 bases for J; bases not matched to a gene: 8. The CDR3 sequence: CASSLGGGRFNEQFF. In DNA form, the CDR3 reads TGTGCCAGCAGTTTGGGGGGGGGACGATTCAATGAGCAGTTCTTC.

The V call is TRBV29-1, the J call TRBJ1-2, with 9 positions matching TRBD1. With V trimmed by 6 bases and J by 8 bases, 13 bases remained unmatched. The CDR3 spans 14 residues. Germline V gene sequence: CDR1 SQVTM, CDR2 ANQGSEA. The CDR3 DNA is TGCAGCGTAATAGAGCAACAGGGGGCGCGGGGCTACACCTTC. Translating it yields CSVIEQQGARGYTF.

The chain has TRBV12-3 or TRBV12-4 and TRBJ1-2, with no clear D. The CDR3 length is 15 residues. V was clipped by 4 bases and J by 8 bases, with 20 bases between them. Here the CDR3 reads CASSSPRVQSGGYTF. The CDR3 bases are TGTGCCAGCAGTTCCCCAAGAGTTCAGTCGGGCGGCTACACCTTC.

This clonotype was detected only a few times. The chain combines TRBV7-9 with TRBJ1-4, with TRBD1 as a possible D gene (6 bases). V shed 1 base and J shed 7 bases, with 13 bases lying between them. The germline V gene encodes CDR1 SEHNR and CDR2 FQNEAQ (reference sequence). The CDR3 is 15 amino acids. The CDR3 DNA sequence: TGTGCCAGCAGCTTAGGGGGTACAGGGATTGAAAAACTGTTTTTT. Translation: CASSLGGTGIEKLFF.

This clonotype was seen only a few times. The V and J genes are TRBV12-3 or TRBV12-4 and TRBJ2-5, with TRBD2 matching over 7 bases. With 3 bases clipped from V and 7 bases from J, the junction kept 11 bases outside the gene matches. There are 15 residues in the CDR3. CDR3 sequence reads: CASSFFGGGSGTQYF. CDR3 in DNA: TGTGCCAGCAGTTTTTTTGGTGGCGGGAGCGGGACCCAGTACTTC.

The V call is TRBV5-1, the J call TRBJ2-1, with 13 bases matching TRBD2. V was clipped by 0 bases and J by 3 bases; unmatched bases: 3. The CDR3 covers 17 residues. Germline V gene data show CDR1 as SGHRS and CDR2 as YFSETQ. The CDR3 nucleotides read TGCGCCAGCAGCTTGGGCAGGACTAGCGGGAGCTACAATGAGCAGTTCTTC. Its protein is CASSLGRTSGSYNEQFF.